The next 19 T cell receptor beta chains were all read from a single sample in a study of blood T cell repertoires in COVID-19. TCRdb's table, derived via immunoSEQ multiplex PCR, lists solely in-frame clones and lacks some. The sample lists 300,000 or so clones; over 75% were seen once. Sequencing used PBMCs or T cells enriched from blood (not recorded which). These receptors were obtained from a woman aged 30 to 39 who had recovered from COVID-19.

This clone showed up just once. V usage is TRBV29-1 and J usage is TRBJ2-5, with 8 bases lining up with TRBD1. V was pared by 1 base and J by 5 bases, with 15 bases of the junction left unmatched. Germline assignment: CDR1 SQVTM and CDR2 ANQGSEA. The CDR3 extends over 17 amino acids. CDR3 amino acids: CSVEGIMRQGALETQYF. Written as DNA, the CDR3 is TGCAGCGTTGAAGGAATCATGCGGCAGGGGGCTTTGGAGACCCAGTACTTC.

The chain combines TRBV27 with TRBJ1-2; a weak D match, TRBD1 (5 bases). CDR1 is MNHEY, CDR2 SMNVEV, per germline (reference sequence). Trimming removed 6 bases at V and 0 bases at J, with 8 bases between. There are 13 residues in the CDR3. CDR3 DNA: TGTGCCAGCAGCCACAGGCCTAACTATGGCTACACCTTC. This encodes CASSHRPNYGYTF.

Remarks on this clone: Within the sample, other DNA sequences also encode this same CDR3. V gene TRBV24-1 combines with J gene TRBJ1-5; possibly TRBD1 for D (5 bases). The germline V gene encodes CDR1 KGHDR and CDR2 SFDVKD. The CDR3 is 15 residues long. With 3 bases removed from V and 4 bases from J, the gap between germline ends came to 12 bases. CDR3 sequence: CATSDPSGGNQPQHF. The CDR3 DNA is TGTGCCACCAGTGATCCCTCCGGGGGGAATCAGCCCCAGCATTTT.

CDR3 sequence: CATSDSGGSVGNEQYF. The CDR3 region has the DNA TGTGCCACCAGTGATTCTGGCGGGTCGGTGGGGAACGAGCAGTACTTC. This chain connects TRBV24-1 to TRBJ2-7; TRBD2 might be the D (5 bases). This CDR3 comprises 16 residues. Trimming stripped 2 bases from V and 5 bases from J, with 18 bases between. From germline, CDR1 is KGHDR and CDR2 SFDVKD.

V usage is TRBV4-3 and J usage is TRBJ2-1; a possible D gene is TRBD2 (6 bases). The CDR3 consists of 14 residues. V dropped 3 bases and J dropped 5 bases, with 11 bases sitting between them. CDR1 is LGHNA, CDR2 YSLEER, per germline. The CDR3 DNA follows: TGCGCCAGCAGCCACCCTGCGGGGAACAATGAGCAGTTCTTC. Translated: CASSHPAGNNEQFF.

This clone was counted at least ten times. This chain uses TRBV27 with TRBJ2-1; a possible D gene is TRBD2 (5 bases). Germline lookup yields CDR1 MNHEY and CDR2 SMNVEV (reference sequence). Trimming shortened V by 3 bases and J by 10 bases, and 10 bases separated the two germline ends. The CDR3 has 12 residues. The CDR3 DNA follows: TGTGCCAGCAGTTTCCGCGGCGGGGAGCAGTTCTTC. It is translated as CASSFRGGEQFF.

The chain recombines TRBV21-1 with TRBJ2-7; the listed D gene, TRBD1, was not tested against the DNA. TRBV21-1 is shown as a pseudogene. CDR3 length: 13 amino acids. CDR3 amino acids: CASSKQGQYEQYF. Written as DNA, the CDR3 is TGTGCCAGCAGCAAACAGGGACAGTACGAGCAGTACTTC.

The chain links TRBV28 to TRBJ1-6; D remains unclear. The CDR3 has 14 residues. Germline CDR1 reads MDHEN; CDR2 reads SYDVKM. With 3 bases removed from V and 0 bases from J, the gap between germline ends came to 3 bases. For the CDR3, the DNA is TGTGCCAGCAGTTTCAACTCCTATAATTCACCCCTCCACTTT. Amino acid sequence: CASSFNSYNSPLHF.

This clone was observed a handful of times. J is TRBJ1-1 and V is TRBV19; a possible D gene is TRBD1 (6 bases). Per the germline V gene, CDR1 is LNHDA and CDR2 is SQIVND (reference sequence). The CDR3 consists of 17 residues. Trimming removed 3 bases at V and 4 bases at J, with 21 bases between. The CDR3 bases are TGTGCCAGTAGTATCCCCGGGGCAGGGGATCGGGGCACTGAAGCTTTCTTT. Translation gives CASSIPGAGDRGTEAFF.

The V and J genes are TRBV5-1 and TRBJ1-3; no firm D call. The CDR3 totals 14 residues. The ends were cut back, 4 bases at V and 4 bases at J, with 12 bases in the middle. CDR1 is SGHRS and CDR2 is YFSETQ in the germline V gene. The CDR3 is CASSMTGIGNTIYF. As DNA, the CDR3 is TGCGCCAGCAGCATGACTGGAATAGGAAACACCATATATTTT.

J is TRBJ2-2 and V is TRBV24-1; the match to TRBD1 covers 7 bases. The germline gives CDR1 KGHDR, CDR2 SFDVKD. This CDR3 region has 14 residues. The V and J ends lost 2 bases and 6 bases, in that order; junction bases with no gene match: 2. CDR3 residues: CATSDSDRAGELFF. The CDR3 region has the DNA TGTGCCACCAGTGATTCCGACAGGGCCGGGGAGCTGTTTTTT.

The chain couples TRBV30 to TRBJ1-1, with a possible D match to TRBD1 (5 bases). Germline assignment: CDR1 GTSNPN and CDR2 SVGIG (reference sequence). The CDR3 loop spans 13 amino acids. V shed 5 bases and J shed 6 bases, with 16 bases lying between them. In DNA form, the CDR3 reads TGTGCCTGGCGGGCGGGGGTGAGGCCTGAAGCTTTCTTT. Translated: CAWRAGVRPEAFF.

The chain recombines TRBV7-3 with TRBJ2-1; the match to TRBD2 covers 9 bases. The CDR3 sequence is 15 residues long. CDR1 and CDR2 (germline): SGHTA, FQGTGA. V lost 6 bases, J lost 4 bases, and 7 bases stayed unmatched. The CDR3 loop reads CASSLTSGGYNEQFF. The CDR3 nucleotides read TGTGCCAGCAGTTTGACTAGCGGAGGATACAATGAGCAGTTCTTC.

J is TRBJ2-2 and V is TRBV7-9, with D perhaps TRBD1 (7 bases). From germline, CDR1 is SEHNR and CDR2 FQNEAQ (reference sequence). The CDR3 sequence is 16 residues long. V dropped 5 bases and J dropped 2 bases, with 15 bases sitting between them. Written as DNA, the CDR3 is TGTGCCAGCAGCCAGGGGGGCGGGCACAACACCGGGGAGCTGTTTTTT. It is translated as CASSQGGGHNTGELFF.

J is TRBJ2-1 and V is TRBV3-1 (or the pseudogene TRBV3-2); possibly TRBD2 for D (6 bases). Germline-derived CDR1 and CDR2 are LGHDT and YNNKEL (reference sequence). The V end lost 4 bases, the J end lost 0 bases, and 13 bases lay between the germline ends. This CDR3 has 16 amino acids. CDR3 sequence: CASSLPGTSSYNEQFF. The CDR3 DNA follows: TGTGCCAGCAGCCTCCCCGGGACTTCCTCCTACAATGAGCAGTTCTTC.

The gene calls are TRBV19 and TRBJ2-1, with TRBD2 matching over 8 bases. This CDR3 comprises 17 residues. Germline V gives CDR1 LNHDA, CDR2 SQIVND (reference sequence). The ends lost 5 bases at V and 8 bases at J; junction bases unmatched: 17. CDR3 residues: CASSLSGRGIGSDEQFF. Here the CDR3 DNA reads TGTGCCAGTAGTCTGAGCGGGAGAGGGATAGGATCGGATGAGCAGTTCTTC.

The chain employs TRBV7-2 and TRBJ2-1; TRBD2 agrees at 15 bases. In germline, CDR1 is SGHTA, CDR2 FQGNSA. This CDR3 is 18 amino acids long. V trimming: 4 bases; J trimming: 2 bases; junction bases outside the gene matches: 6. The CDR3: CASSSGLAGGLTYNEQFF. The DNA of the CDR3 is TGTGCCAGCAGCTCCGGACTAGCGGGAGGGCTAACCTACAATGAGCAGTTCTTC.

This chain links TRBV5-1 with TRBJ2-5; 10 bases match TRBD2. The V gene end was trimmed by 1 base and the J gene end by 1 base; junction bases not matched to a gene: 4. CDR3 length: 16 amino acids. Germline V gene data show CDR1 as SGHRS and CDR2 as YFSETQ. The CDR3 bases are TGCGCCAGCAGCTTGAGAGTAGCGGGGGGCCAAGAGACCCAGTACTTC. The encoded protein is CASSLRVAGGQETQYF.

The chain recombines TRBV28 with TRBJ2-3; tentatively, D is TRBD2 (5 bases). CDR3 length: 17 amino acids. Germline V gene lookup returns CDR1 MDHEN and CDR2 SYDVKM. Trimming cost V 3 bases and J 0 bases, with 16 bases left between them. The CDR3 spells CASSLYLGGRSTDTQYF. Here the CDR3 DNA reads TGTGCCAGCAGTTTGTATTTGGGCGGGCGAAGCACAGATACGCAGTATTTT. The full variable domain, rest sourced from reference TRBV28 and TRBJ2-3, is DVKVTQSSRYLVKRTGEKVFLECVQDMDHENMFWYRQDPGLGLRLIYFSYDVKMKEKGDIPEGYSVSREKKERFSLILESASTNQTSMYLCASSLYLGGRSTDTQYFGPGTRLTVL.